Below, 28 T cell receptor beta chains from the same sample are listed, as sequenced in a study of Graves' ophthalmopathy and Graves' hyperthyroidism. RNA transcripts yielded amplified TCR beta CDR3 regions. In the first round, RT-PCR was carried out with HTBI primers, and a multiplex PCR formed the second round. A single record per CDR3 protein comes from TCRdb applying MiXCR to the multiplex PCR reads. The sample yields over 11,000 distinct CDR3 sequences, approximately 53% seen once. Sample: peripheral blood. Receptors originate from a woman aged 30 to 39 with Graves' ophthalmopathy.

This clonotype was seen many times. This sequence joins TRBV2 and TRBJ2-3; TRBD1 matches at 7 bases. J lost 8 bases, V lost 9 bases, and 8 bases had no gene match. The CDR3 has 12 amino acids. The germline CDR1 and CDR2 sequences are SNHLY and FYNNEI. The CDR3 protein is CASLYPGGTQYF. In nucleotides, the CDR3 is TGTGCCAGTCTTTATCCAGGGGGTACGCAGTATTTT. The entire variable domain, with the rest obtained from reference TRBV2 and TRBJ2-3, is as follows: EPEVTQTPSHQVTQMGQEVILRCVPISNHLYFYWYRQILGQKVEFLVSFYNNEISEKSEIFDDQFSVERPDGSNFTLKIRSTKLEDSAMYFCASLYPGGTQYFGPGTRLTVL.

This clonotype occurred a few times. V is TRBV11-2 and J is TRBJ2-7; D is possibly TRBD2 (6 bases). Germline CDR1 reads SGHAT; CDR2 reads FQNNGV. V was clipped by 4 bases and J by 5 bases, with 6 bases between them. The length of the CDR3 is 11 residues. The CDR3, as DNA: TGTGCCAGCAGCTGGAGGGACGAGCAGTACGTC. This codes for CASSWRDEQYV.

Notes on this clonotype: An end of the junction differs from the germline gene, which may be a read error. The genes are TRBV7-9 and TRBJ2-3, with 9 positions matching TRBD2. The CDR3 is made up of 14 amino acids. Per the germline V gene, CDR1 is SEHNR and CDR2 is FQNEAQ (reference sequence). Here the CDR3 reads CSSSRLAGTDTQYF. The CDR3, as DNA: TGTTCCAGCAGCCGACTAGCGGGCACAGATACGCAGTATTTT. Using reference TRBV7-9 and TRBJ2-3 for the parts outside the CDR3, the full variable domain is DTGVSQNPRHKITKRGQNVTFRCDPISEHNRLYWYRQTLGQGPEFLTYFQNEAQLEKSRLLSDRFSAERPKGSFSTLEIQRTEQGDSAMYLCSSSRLAGTDTQYFGPGTRLTVL.

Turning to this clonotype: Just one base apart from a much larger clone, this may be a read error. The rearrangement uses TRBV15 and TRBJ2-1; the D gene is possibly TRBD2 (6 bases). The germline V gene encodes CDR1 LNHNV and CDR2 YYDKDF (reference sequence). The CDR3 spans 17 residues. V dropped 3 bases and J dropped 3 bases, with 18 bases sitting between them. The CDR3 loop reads CATSSDRRLASYNEQFF. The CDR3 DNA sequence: TGTGCCACCAGCAGTGATCGGAGGCTAGCGAGCTACAATGAGCAGTTCTTC.

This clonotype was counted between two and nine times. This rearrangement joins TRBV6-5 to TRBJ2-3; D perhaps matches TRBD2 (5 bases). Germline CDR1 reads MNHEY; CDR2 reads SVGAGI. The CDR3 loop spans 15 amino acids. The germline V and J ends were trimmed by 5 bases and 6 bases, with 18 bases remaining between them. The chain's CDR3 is CASSTPGQAADTQYF. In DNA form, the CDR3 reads TGTGCCAGCAGTACCCCGGGCCAAGCGGCCGATACGCAGTATTTT.

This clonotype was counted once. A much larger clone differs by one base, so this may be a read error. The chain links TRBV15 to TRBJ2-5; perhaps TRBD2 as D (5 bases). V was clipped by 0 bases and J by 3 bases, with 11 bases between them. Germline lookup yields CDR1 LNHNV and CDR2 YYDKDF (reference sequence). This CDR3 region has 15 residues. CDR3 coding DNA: TGTGCCACCAGCAGAGACGGGATAGAAGAAGAGACCCAGTACTTC. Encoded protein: CATSRDGIEEETQYF.

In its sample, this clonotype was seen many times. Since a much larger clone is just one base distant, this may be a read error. The DNA for the CDR3 is TGTGCCAGCAGCTTGGGGGCGGGACCCGCCGGCGAGCAGTACTTC. It codes for CASSLGAGPAGEQYF. This chain links TRBV5-4 with TRBJ2-7, with D possibly matching TRBD2 (6 bases). From germline, CDR1 is SGHNT and CDR2 YYREEE (reference sequence). This CDR3 has 15 amino acids. V was clipped by 0 bases and J by 6 bases, with 16 bases between them.

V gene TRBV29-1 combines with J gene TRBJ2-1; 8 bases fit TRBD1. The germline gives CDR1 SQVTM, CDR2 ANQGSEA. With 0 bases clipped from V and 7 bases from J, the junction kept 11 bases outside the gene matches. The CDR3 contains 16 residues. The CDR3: CSVEDSDRGGWNEQFF. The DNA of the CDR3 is TGCAGCGTTGAAGATAGCGACAGGGGCGGGTGGAATGAGCAGTTCTTC.

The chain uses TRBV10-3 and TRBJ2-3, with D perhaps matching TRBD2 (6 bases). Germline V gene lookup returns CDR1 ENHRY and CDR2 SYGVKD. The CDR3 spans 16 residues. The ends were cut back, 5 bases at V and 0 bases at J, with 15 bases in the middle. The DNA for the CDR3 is TGTGCCATCAGTTCCATGCCTAGCGCTAGCACAGATACGCAGTATTTT. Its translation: CAISSMPSASTDTQYF.

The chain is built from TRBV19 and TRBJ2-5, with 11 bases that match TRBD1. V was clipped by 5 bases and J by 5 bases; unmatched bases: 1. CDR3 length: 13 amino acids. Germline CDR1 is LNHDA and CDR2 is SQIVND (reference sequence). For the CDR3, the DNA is TGTGCCAGTAGTCGGGACAGGGGGGAGACCCAGTACTTC. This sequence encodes CASSRDRGETQYF.

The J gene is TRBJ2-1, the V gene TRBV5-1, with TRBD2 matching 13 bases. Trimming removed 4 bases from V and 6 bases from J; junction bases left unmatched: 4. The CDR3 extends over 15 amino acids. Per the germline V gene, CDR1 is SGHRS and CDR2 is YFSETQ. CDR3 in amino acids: CASSLTSGRFNEQFF. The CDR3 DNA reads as TGCGCCAGCAGCCTGACTAGCGGGAGGTTCAATGAGCAGTTCTTC.

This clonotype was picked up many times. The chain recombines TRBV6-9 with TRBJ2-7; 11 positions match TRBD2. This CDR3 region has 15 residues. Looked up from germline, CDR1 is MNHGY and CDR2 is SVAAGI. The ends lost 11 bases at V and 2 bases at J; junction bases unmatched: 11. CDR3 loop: CARGTSGRKPYEQYF. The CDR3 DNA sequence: TGTGCCCGGGGTACTAGCGGGAGAAAACCCTACGAGCAGTACTTC.

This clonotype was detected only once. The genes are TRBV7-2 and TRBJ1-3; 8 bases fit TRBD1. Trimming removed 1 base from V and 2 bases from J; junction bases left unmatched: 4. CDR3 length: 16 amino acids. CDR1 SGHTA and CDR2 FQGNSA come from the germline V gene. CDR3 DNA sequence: TGTGCCAGCAGCTTAGGAGGACAGGGTCCTGGAAACACCATATATTTT. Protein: CASSLGGQGPGNTIYF.

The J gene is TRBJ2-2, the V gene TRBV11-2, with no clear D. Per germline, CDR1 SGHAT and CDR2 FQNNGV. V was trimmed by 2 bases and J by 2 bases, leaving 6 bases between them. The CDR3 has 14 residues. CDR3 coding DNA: TGTGCCAGCAGCTTATCCCCCAACACCGGGGAGCTGTTTTTT. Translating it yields CASSLSPNTGELFF.

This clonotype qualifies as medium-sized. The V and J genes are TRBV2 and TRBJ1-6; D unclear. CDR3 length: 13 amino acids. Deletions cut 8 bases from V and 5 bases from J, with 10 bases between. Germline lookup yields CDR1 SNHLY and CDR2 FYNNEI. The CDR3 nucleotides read TGTGCCAGCCGCGGGGAGGATAATTCACCCCTCCACTTT. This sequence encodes CASRGEDNSPLHF.

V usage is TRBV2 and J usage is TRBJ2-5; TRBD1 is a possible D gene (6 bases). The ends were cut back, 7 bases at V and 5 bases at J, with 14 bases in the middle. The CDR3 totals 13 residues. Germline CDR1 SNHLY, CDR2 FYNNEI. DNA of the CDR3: TGTGCCAGCATGGGGGACATTGGGGAGACCCAGTACTTC. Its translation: CASMGDIGETQYF.

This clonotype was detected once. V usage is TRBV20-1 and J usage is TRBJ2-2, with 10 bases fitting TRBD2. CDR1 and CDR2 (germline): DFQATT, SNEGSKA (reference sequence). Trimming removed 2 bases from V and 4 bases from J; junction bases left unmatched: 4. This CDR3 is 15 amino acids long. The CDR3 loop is CSARPSGRATGELFF. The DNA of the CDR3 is TGCAGTGCTAGACCGAGCGGGAGGGCCACCGGGGAGCTGTTTTTT.

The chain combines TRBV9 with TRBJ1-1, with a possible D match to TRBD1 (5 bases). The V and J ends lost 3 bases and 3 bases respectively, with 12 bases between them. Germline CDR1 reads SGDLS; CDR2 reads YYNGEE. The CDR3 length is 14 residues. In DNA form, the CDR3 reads TGTGCCAGCAGCGAGGGACCTAGGTACACTGAAGCTTTCTTT. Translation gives CASSEGPRYTEAFF.

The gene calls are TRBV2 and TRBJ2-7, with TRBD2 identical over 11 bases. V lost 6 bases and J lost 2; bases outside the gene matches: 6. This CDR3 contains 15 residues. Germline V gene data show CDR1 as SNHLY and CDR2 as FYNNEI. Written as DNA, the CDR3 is TGTGCCAGCAGACCTACTAGCGGGAGCCCCTACGAGCAGTACTTC. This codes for CASRPTSGSPYEQYF.

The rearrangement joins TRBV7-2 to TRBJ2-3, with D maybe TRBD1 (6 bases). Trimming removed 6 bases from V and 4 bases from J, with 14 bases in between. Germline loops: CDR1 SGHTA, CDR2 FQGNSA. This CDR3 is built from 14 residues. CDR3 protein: CASSSPAGADTQYF. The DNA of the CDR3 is TGTGCCAGCAGTTCTCCGGCAGGGGCAGATACGCAGTATTTT.

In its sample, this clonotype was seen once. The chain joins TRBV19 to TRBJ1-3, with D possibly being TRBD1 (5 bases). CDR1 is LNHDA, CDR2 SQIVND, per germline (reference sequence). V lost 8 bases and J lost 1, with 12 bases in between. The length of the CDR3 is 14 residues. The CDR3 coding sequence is TGTGCCAGTGAGCTGGGGGGATCTGGAAACACCATATATTTT. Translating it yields CASELGGSGNTIYF. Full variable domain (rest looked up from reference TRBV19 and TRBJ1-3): DGGITQSPKYLFRKEGQNVTLSCEQNLNHDAMYWYRQDPGQGLRLIYYSQIVNDFQKGDIAEGYSVSREKKESFPLTVTSAQKNPTAFYLCASELGGSGNTIYFGEGSWLTVV.

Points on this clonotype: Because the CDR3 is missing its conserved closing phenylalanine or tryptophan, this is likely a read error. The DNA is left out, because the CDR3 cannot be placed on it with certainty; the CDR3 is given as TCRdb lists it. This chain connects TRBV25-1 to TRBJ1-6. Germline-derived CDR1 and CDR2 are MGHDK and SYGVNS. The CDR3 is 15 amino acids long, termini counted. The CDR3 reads CASTESLSYNSPLPK.

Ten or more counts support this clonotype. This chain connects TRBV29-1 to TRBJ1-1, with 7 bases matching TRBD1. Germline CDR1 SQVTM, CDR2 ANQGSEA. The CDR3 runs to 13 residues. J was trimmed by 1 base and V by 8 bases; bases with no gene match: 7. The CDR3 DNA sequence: TGCAGCACTTACAGGGGTGGGAACACTGAAGCTTTCTTT. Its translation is CSTYRGGNTEAFF.

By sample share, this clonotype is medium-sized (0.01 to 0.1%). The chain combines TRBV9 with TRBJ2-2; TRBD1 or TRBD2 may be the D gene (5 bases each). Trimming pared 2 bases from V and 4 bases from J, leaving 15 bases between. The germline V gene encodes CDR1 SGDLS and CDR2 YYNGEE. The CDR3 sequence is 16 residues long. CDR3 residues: CASSVEASGGTGELFF. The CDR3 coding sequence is TGTGCCAGCAGCGTTGAGGCCTCTGGGGGCACCGGGGAGCTGTTTTTT.

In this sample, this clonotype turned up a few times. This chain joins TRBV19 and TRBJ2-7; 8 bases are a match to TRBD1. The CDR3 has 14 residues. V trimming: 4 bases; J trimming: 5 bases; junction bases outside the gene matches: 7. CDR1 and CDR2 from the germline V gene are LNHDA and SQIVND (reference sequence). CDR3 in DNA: TGTGCCAGTAGTAACCAGGGGGCCAGGCACGAGCAGTACTTC. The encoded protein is CASSNQGARHEQYF. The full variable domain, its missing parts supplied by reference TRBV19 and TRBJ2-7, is DGGITQSPKYLFRKEGQNVTLSCEQNLNHDAMYWYRQDPGQGLRLIYYSQIVNDFQKGDIAEGYSVSREKKESFPLTVTSAQKNPTAFYLCASSNQGARHEQYFGPGTRLTVT.

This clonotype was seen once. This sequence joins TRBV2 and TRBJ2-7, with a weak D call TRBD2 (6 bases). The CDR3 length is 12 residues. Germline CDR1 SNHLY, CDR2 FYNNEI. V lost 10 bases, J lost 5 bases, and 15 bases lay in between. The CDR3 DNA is TGTGCCACAACCTCGGGGGAGCACGAGCAGTACTTC. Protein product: CATTSGEHEQYF. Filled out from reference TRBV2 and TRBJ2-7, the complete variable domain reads EPEVTQTPSHQVTQMGQEVILRCVPISNHLYFYWYRQILGQKVEFLVSFYNNEISEKSEIFDDQFSVERPDGSNFTLKIRSTKLEDSAMYFCATTSGEHEQYFGPGTRLTVT.

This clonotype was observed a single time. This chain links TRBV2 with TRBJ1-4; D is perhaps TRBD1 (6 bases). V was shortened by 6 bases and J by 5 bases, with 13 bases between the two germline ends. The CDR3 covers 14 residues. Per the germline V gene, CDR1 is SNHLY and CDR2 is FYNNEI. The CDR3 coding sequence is TGTGCCAGCAGCGTGGACAGACGAAATGAAAAACTGTTTTTT. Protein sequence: CASSVDRRNEKLFF.

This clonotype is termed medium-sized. The CDR3: CSASNWGPDEQYF. The CDR3 DNA reads TGCAGTGCTAGTAACTGGGGACCGGACGAGCAGTACTTC. The chain recombines TRBV20-1 with TRBJ2-7; D is perhaps TRBD1 or TRBD2 (5 bases each). Germline CDR1 and CDR2: DFQATT and SNEGSKA (reference sequence). This CDR3 contains 13 residues. Trimming shortened V by 3 bases and J by 5 bases, and 14 bases separated the two germline ends.